These 32 T cell receptor beta chains were all obtained from the same sample, sequenced in a study of cytotoxic CD8 clonotypes in ibrutinib-treated CLL. The data were produced by immunoSEQ multiplex PCR, yet TCRdb's version contains in-frame clones alone and is incomplete. The sample yields around 310,000 clones, more than 65% seen once. Here the sequenced sample was PBMCs, taken before ibrutinib treatment. The receptors derive from a human donor with chronic lymphocytic leukemia.

The rearrangement uses TRBV2 and TRBJ2-7, with a possible D match to TRBD2 (5 bases). V gave up 7 bases and J gave up 2 bases, with 18 bases separating them. This CDR3 comprises 15 residues. CDR1 is SNHLY and CDR2 is FYNNEI in the germline V gene. In DNA form, the CDR3 reads TGTGCCAGCATCTCGAGGGCACAGTTACCCTACGAGCAGTACTTC. Translating gives CASISRAQLPYEQYF. The variable domain in full, completed from reference TRBV2 and TRBJ2-7, reads EPEVTQTPSHQVTQMGQEVILRCVPISNHLYFYWYRQILGQKVEFLVSFYNNEISEKSEIFDDQFSVERPDGSNFTLKIRSTKLEDSAMYFCASISRAQLPYEQYFGPGTRLTVT.

This chain connects TRBV6-5 to TRBJ2-3; tentative D call: TRBD2 (6 bases). V was cut by 4 bases and J by 6 bases, with 11 bases left in between. This CDR3 has 13 amino acids. Germline V gene data show CDR1 as MNHEY and CDR2 as SVGAGI. CDR3 bases: TGTGCCAGCAGTTTCGGGGCGGGGGATACGCAGTATTTT. Its translation is CASSFGAGDTQYF.

The rearrangement joins TRBV9 to TRBJ1-1; 8 nucleotides match TRBD1. The germline V gene encodes CDR1 SGDLS and CDR2 YYNGEE. The CDR3 has 12 amino acids. Unmatched junction bases numbered 7, after V lost 4 bases and J lost 11 bases. The CDR3 reads CASSRGDRIAFF. CDR3 nucleotides: TGTGCCAGCAGCCGGGGGGACAGGATCGCTTTCTTT.

The rearrangement joins TRBV5-1 to TRBJ2-2, with D unclear. The germline V gene has CDR1 SGHRS and CDR2 YFSETQ. The CDR3 has 13 amino acids. V was pared by 0 bases and J by 5 bases, with 5 bases between. The CDR3 spells CASSLDSTGELFF. In DNA, the CDR3 is TGCGCCAGCAGCTTGGATAGTACCGGGGAGCTGTTTTTT.

This chain links TRBV27 with TRBJ2-5; D is possibly TRBD1 (7 bases). Deletions cut 5 bases from V and 6 bases from J, with 19 bases between. CDR3 length: 15 amino acids. Germline V gene lookup returns CDR1 MNHEY and CDR2 SMNVEV (reference sequence). The CDR3 coding sequence is TGTGCCAGCAGTCCCCCGCCAGGGGGGTTACAGACCCAGTACTTC. Its protein is CASSPPPGGLQTQYF.

V and J are TRBV27 and TRBJ2-2, with D possibly TRBD2 on 5 matching bases. CDR3 length: 17 residues. V was pared by 2 bases and J by 1 base, with 14 bases between. The germline V gene encodes CDR1 MNHEY and CDR2 SMNVEV (reference sequence). The CDR3 loop is CASSLQKSSLNTGELFF. The CDR3 bases are TGTGCCAGCAGTTTACAGAAATCTAGCTTGAACACCGGGGAGCTGTTTTTT.

This chain uses TRBV5-1 with TRBJ2-3; TRBD1 aligns across 10 bases. The CDR3 is 17 amino acids. Germline loops: CDR1 SGHRS, CDR2 YFSETQ. V was pared by 3 bases and J by 1 base, with 8 bases of the junction left unmatched. The CDR3 spells CASSSLGTGVGTDTQYF. DNA for the CDR3: TGCGCCAGCAGCTCGCTGGGGACAGGGGTTGGCACAGATACGCAGTATTTT.

V gene TRBV4-3 combines with J gene TRBJ2-5; D gene uncertain. Germline CDR1 reads LGHNA; CDR2 reads YSLEER. The CDR3 spans 15 residues. V was trimmed by 0 bases and J by 0 bases, leaving 8 bases between them. CDR3 nucleotide sequence: TGCGCCAGCAGCCAAGATCCGGCAGACCAAGAGACCCAGTACTTC. Translated: CASSQDPADQETQYF.

The chain employs TRBV28 and TRBJ2-1; D gene ambiguous. This CDR3 comprises 16 residues. Germline V gene data show CDR1 as MDHEN and CDR2 as SYDVKM. The V gene lost 5 bases and the J gene lost 2 bases, with 16 bases spanning the gap. The CDR3, as DNA: TGTGCCAGCAGTCCCCCTATCGTCGGTACCTACAATGAGCAGTTCTTC. This encodes CASSPPIVGTYNEQFF.

This clone was counted once. V and J are TRBV27 and TRBJ1-1, with D unresolved. The germline V and J ends were trimmed by 2 bases and 1 base, with 11 bases remaining between them. This CDR3 comprises 15 residues. CDR1 is MNHEY, CDR2 SMNVEV, per germline (reference sequence). The CDR3 is CASSLAPWGNTEAFF. The CDR3 bases are TGTGCCAGCAGTTTAGCCCCATGGGGGAACACTGAAGCTTTCTTT.

This clone was counted a few times. V usage is TRBV27 and J usage is TRBJ2-7; the D gene is possibly TRBD2 (5 bases). The CDR3 runs to 15 residues. CDR1 and CDR2 (germline): MNHEY, SMNVEV (reference sequence). V lost 5 bases and J 4 bases, leaving 18 bases between the germline ends. CDR3 amino acids: CASSPGLIVRYEQYF. The CDR3 nucleotides are TGTGCCAGCAGTCCGGGATTGATAGTGAGGTACGAGCAGTACTTC.

The chain links TRBV29-1 to TRBJ1-2; the D gene is possibly TRBD1 (5 bases). Trimming removed 5 bases at V and 7 bases at J, with 14 bases between. This CDR3 contains 12 residues. CDR1 and CDR2 (germline): SQVTM, ANQGSEA. DNA for the CDR3: TGCAGCGTTTCGTGGGGACCCGGTGGCTACACCTTC. The encoded protein is CSVSWGPGGYTF.

The rearrangement uses TRBV19 and TRBJ2-5; 13 positions agree with TRBD2. Germline V CDR1 and CDR2: LNHDA, SQIVND (reference sequence). V shed 3 bases and J 1 base; nucleotides not matched to a gene: 2. The CDR3 has 16 amino acids. CDR3 bases: TGTGCCAGTAGTATTGGGACTAGCGGGATCCAAGAGACCCAGTACTTC. As protein: CASSIGTSGIQETQYF. Variable domain in full (rest from reference TRBV19 and TRBJ2-5): DGGITQSPKYLFRKEGQNVTLSCEQNLNHDAMYWYRQDPGQGLRLIYYSQIVNDFQKGDIAEGYSVSREKKESFPLTVTSAQKNPTAFYLCASSIGTSGIQETQYFGPGTRLLVL.

The rearrangement links TRBV10-3 to TRBJ2-3; 8 bases map to TRBD2. With 6 bases clipped from V and 8 bases from J, the junction kept 19 bases outside the gene matches. The germline V gene has CDR1 ENHRY and CDR2 SYGVKD. CDR3 length equals 17 residues. The CDR3 sequence is CAIRNQRASGFPGTQYF. The DNA of the CDR3 is TGTGCCATCAGGAATCAACGCGCTAGCGGGTTCCCAGGTACGCAGTATTTT.

J is TRBJ1-2 and V is TRBV30; 11 nucleotides align to TRBD1. The CDR3 has 14 amino acids. V lost 4 bases to trimming and J lost 7 bases; unmatched junction nucleotides: 8. The germline gives CDR1 GTSNPN, CDR2 SVGIG (reference sequence). As DNA, the CDR3 is TGTGCCTGGATCCGGGACAGGGGGTTGGGTGGCTACACCTTC. Amino acid sequence: CAWIRDRGLGGYTF.

This sequence joins TRBV20-1 and TRBJ1-2; TRBD1 aligns across 7 bases. Germline-derived CDR1 and CDR2 are DFQATT and SNEGSKA (reference sequence). The J segment lost 10 bases and the V segment lost 5 bases, leaving 7 bases of the junction unmatched. The CDR3 is 11 amino acids. The CDR3 reads CSAPGQAYYTF. The CDR3 DNA is TGCAGTGCTCCCGGACAGGCATACTACACCTTC.

The chain links TRBV9 to TRBJ2-1, with 14 nucleotides matching TRBD2. CDR1 is SGDLS and CDR2 is YYNGEE in the germline V gene. The CDR3 loop spans 14 amino acids. V shed 4 bases, J shed 10 bases, and the junction held 4 bases outside the gene matches. Here the CDR3 reads CASSRGTSGSEQFF. CDR3 coding DNA: TGTGCCAGCAGCCGAGGGACTAGCGGGAGCGAGCAGTTCTTC.

V and J are TRBV5-6 and TRBJ2-5; no firm D call. V lost 0 bases to trimming and J lost 3 bases, with 6 bases between them. Germline CDR1 and CDR2: SGHDT and YYEEEE. The CDR3 totals 13 residues. The CDR3 nucleotides read TGTGCCAGCAGCTTGGTCCTGGAAGAGACCCAGTACTTC. Residues: CASSLVLEETQYF.

The genes are TRBV30 and TRBJ2-2, with D perhaps TRBD2 (6 bases). Germline CDR1 GTSNPN, CDR2 SVGIG (reference sequence). The ends were cut back, 0 bases at V and 2 bases at J, with 10 bases in the middle. The CDR3 is 15 amino acids. CDR3 bases: TGTGCCTGGAGTGTCCGGGGGTTCAACACCGGGGAGCTGTTTTTT. Translation: CAWSVRGFNTGELFF.

The rearrangement joins TRBV28 to TRBJ1-1; D perhaps matches TRBD1 (5 bases). V lost 3 bases and J 1 base, leaving 6 bases between the germline ends. The CDR3 has 13 residues. CDR1 and CDR2 from the germline V gene are MDHEN and SYDVKM. CDR3 protein: CASSFGGNTEAFF. The CDR3 DNA reads TGTGCCAGCAGTTTTGGGGGGAACACTGAAGCTTTCTTT.

The chain uses TRBV30 and TRBJ2-7, with D possibly being TRBD1 (5 bases). Germline loops: CDR1 GTSNPN, CDR2 SVGIG (reference sequence). The CDR3 length is 15 residues. The V gene lost 1 base and the J gene lost 2 bases, with 15 bases spanning the gap. CDR3: CAWSGLTGAPYEQYF. CDR3 in DNA: TGTGCCTGGAGTGGATTAACAGGTGCCCCCTACGAGCAGTACTTC.

This clone is a singleton in its sample. The chain links TRBV7-2 to TRBJ2-5; the match to TRBD2 covers 7 bases. Germline assignment: CDR1 SGHTA and CDR2 FQGNSA. The CDR3 spans 15 residues. V lost 3 bases, J lost 4 bases, and 8 bases stayed unmatched. The CDR3 is CASSFGLLAAETQYF. The CDR3 DNA sequence: TGTGCCAGCAGCTTCGGGTTGCTAGCGGCAGAGACCCAGTACTTC.

The chain has TRBV6-5 and TRBJ1-5; a possible D gene is TRBD1 (6 bases). Trimming took off 6 bases at V and 3 bases at J, with 9 bases between the two ends. This CDR3 has 13 residues. CDR1 is MNHEY and CDR2 is SVGAGI in the germline V gene. The CDR3 here is CASRGHFNQPQHF. The CDR3 coding sequence is TGTGCCAGCAGGGGACATTTCAATCAGCCCCAGCATTTT.

V gene TRBV27 combines with J gene TRBJ2-7, with 10 bases identical to TRBD2. CDR3 length equals 14 residues. The V gene's germline CDR1 is MNHEY and CDR2 SMNVEV (reference sequence). J lost 1 base, V lost 6 bases, and 3 bases had no gene match. CDR3 nucleotide sequence: TGTGCCAGCAGGCTAGCGGGAGATTCCTACGAGCAGTACTTC. As protein: CASRLAGDSYEQYF.

This clone has more than one count but fewer than ten. V and J are TRBV28 and TRBJ2-1, with 7 positions matching TRBD2. CDR1 and CDR2 (germline): MDHEN, SYDVKM. The V and J ends lost 2 bases and 4 bases, in that order; junction bases with no gene match: 5. This CDR3 has 15 residues. In DNA, the CDR3 is TGTGCCAGCAGTTTAACAGCGGGGTATTACAATGAGCAGTTCTTC. It specifies CASSLTAGYYNEQFF.

This clone was seen a few times. V and J are TRBV7-8 and TRBJ2-7; 8 nucleotides line up with TRBD2. The V and J ends lost 4 bases and 4 bases, in that order; junction bases with no gene match: 6. Germline assignment: CDR1 SGHVS and CDR2 FQNEAQ. The length of the CDR3 is 14 residues. CDR3 protein: CASSSTREGYEQYF. CDR3 nucleotides: TGTGCCAGCAGCTCCACCCGGGAGGGGTACGAGCAGTACTTC.

The chain combines TRBV12-2 with TRBJ2-1; the D call TRBD2 from the table was never checked on the DNA. TRBV12-2 is noted as a pseudogene. The CDR3 is 16 amino acids. CDR3 sequence (DNA): TGTGCAAGTCGCATCAACCAGCGACCCTCCTACAATGAGCAGTTCTTC. This sequence encodes CASRINQRPSYNEQFF.

The rearrangement uses TRBV11-2 and TRBJ2-5; no reliable D call. From germline, CDR1 is SGHAT and CDR2 FQNNGV. CDR3 length: 17 residues. V gave up 1 base and J gave up 1 base, with 16 bases separating them. The CDR3 reads CASSLGPSVFRQETQYF. The CDR3 nucleotides read TGTGCCAGCAGCTTAGGGCCCTCGGTCTTCCGCCAAGAGACCCAGTACTTC.

This clone was recorded at least ten times. The chain recombines TRBV6-1 with TRBJ1-2; TRBD1 aligns across 7 bases. The CDR3 loop spans 16 amino acids. Losses at the gene ends were 3 bases for V and 3 bases for J; bases not matched to a gene: 10. Germline V lookup: CDR1 MNHNS, CDR2 SASEGT. CDR3 protein: CASSDLFRGLDYGYTF. The CDR3 coding sequence is TGTGCCAGCAGTGATCTCTTTAGGGGGCTGGACTATGGCTACACCTTC.

On this clone itself: Distinct nucleotide sequences in the sample also encode this CDR3. This chain links TRBV18 with TRBJ1-1; 7 bases fit TRBD1. Germline loops: CDR1 KGHSH, CDR2 LQKENI. V trimming: 2 bases; J trimming: 7 bases; junction bases outside the gene matches: 4. This CDR3 is 13 amino acids long. CDR3 in amino acids: CASSPDRASEAFF. CDR3 coding DNA: TGTGCCAGCTCACCAGACAGGGCAAGTGAAGCTTTCTTT.

This clone has only a few counts. The CDR3 bases are TGTGCCAGCAGCCAAGGACTAGCGGTATACAATGAGCAGTTCTTC. Amino acid sequence: CASSQGLAVYNEQFF. This chain uses TRBV14 with TRBJ2-1, with TRBD2 identical over 9 bases. Germline assignment: CDR1 SGHDN and CDR2 FVKESK. CDR3 length: 15 residues. The V gene end was trimmed by 1 base and the J gene end by 4 bases; junction bases not matched to a gene: 2.

This clone was seen only once. The chain combines TRBV19 with TRBJ2-1; 10 bases align to TRBD2. J gave up 8 bases and V 6 bases, and 7 bases lay outside the gene matches. Germline CDR1 and CDR2: LNHDA and SQIVND (reference sequence). This CDR3 spans 14 amino acids. This chain's CDR3 is CASSGAGGWDEQFF. The CDR3 region has the DNA TGTGCCAGTAGCGGAGCGGGAGGGTGGGATGAGCAGTTCTTC.